The following is a TCR beta chain sequence with its context. What it binds is unknown. The sample originates from a study of OX40 agonist ivuxolimab in advanced cancers. About the research overall: Three patients, one with hepatocellular carcinoma and two with cutaneous melanoma, responded partially. Points from the study as a whole: Patients who responded partially at 0.1-3.0 mg/kg showed clonal expansion ranking among the lowest. At 0.1 to 3.0 mg/kg and by week 6, CD4+ and CD8+ T cells in the blood had expanded clonally.

This CDR3 comprises 11 residues. Germline-derived CDR1 and CDR2 are PRHDT and FYEKMQ (reference sequence). Between the trimmed V and J ends, which lost 5 bases and 8 bases, there was a span of 7 bases. Generated by immunoSEQ multiplex PCR, the TCRdb table keeps only in-frame clones and is missing some. The sample has tens of thousands of clones, roughly 84% seen once. Specimen: CD4+ or CD8+ T cells sorted from blood, collected in a trial of the OX40 agonist ivuxolimab. V is TRBV13 and J is TRBJ2-1; D unclear. The TCR sequence derives from an adult with an advanced solid tumor such as melanoma, head and neck, liver or kidney cancer. For the CDR3, the DNA is TGTGCCAGCAGCCAGTGGGATGAGCAGTTCTTC. Its translation is CASSQWDEQFF.